This T cell receptor beta chain was obtained from a study of a mutant IDH1 vaccine in newly diagnosed glioma. Overall study: Patients received eight vaccinations in weeks 1, 3, 5, 7, 11, 15, 19, 23. Treated patients, roughly 62% male and about 38% female, averaged approximately 40 years of age.

The data were produced by immunoSEQ multiplex PCR, yet TCRdb's version contains in-frame clones alone and is incomplete. This table holds 50,000 to 65,000 clones, 85% to 90% found once. Regarding time point: week 23, last vaccination. Doses of 300 ug of mutant IDH1 20-mer peptide were given with topical imiquimod. Turning to this clone: Its matching antigen is unknown.

Notes on the study in general: Seemingly, top peripheral T cell clonotype changes bore no relation to pseudoprogression.

Germline lookup yields CDR1 SGHNT and CDR2 YYREEE (reference sequence). Trimming shortened V by 4 bases and J by 2 bases, and 18 bases separated the two germline ends. The CDR3 has 16 residues. The sequence derives from a man aged 40-55 years with glioma. The material was PBMCs, obtained from a glioma patient whose treatment included an IDH1 peptide vaccine. The gene calls are TRBV5-4 and TRBJ1-1; the D gene is possibly TRBD1 (6 bases). The CDR3 sequence is CASSQGRPRGNTEAFF. In nucleotides, the CDR3 is TGTGCCAGCAGCCAGGGACGGCCCAGGGGAAACACTGAAGCTTTCTTT. The entire variable domain, with the rest obtained from reference TRBV5-4 and TRBJ1-1, is as follows: ETGVTQSPTHLIKTRGQQVTLRCSSQSGHNTVSWYQQALGQGPQFIFQYYREEENGRGNFPPRFSGLQFPNYSSELNVNALELDDSALYLCASSQGRPRGNTEAFFGQGTRLTVV.